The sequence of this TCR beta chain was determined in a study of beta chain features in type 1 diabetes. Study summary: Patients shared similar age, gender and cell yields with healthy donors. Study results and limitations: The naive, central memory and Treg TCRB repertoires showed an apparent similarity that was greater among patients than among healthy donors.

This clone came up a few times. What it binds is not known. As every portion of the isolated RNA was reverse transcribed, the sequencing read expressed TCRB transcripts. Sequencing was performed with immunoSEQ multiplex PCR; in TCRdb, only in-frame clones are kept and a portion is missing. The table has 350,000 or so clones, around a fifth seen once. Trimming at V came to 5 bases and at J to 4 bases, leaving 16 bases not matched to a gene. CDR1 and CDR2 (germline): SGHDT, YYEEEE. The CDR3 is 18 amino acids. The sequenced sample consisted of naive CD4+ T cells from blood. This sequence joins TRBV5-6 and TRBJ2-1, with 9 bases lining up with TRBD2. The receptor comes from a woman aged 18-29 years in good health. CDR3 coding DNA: TGTGCCAGCAGGGATCTAGCGGGAATGGCCTTGGGTTACAATGAGCAGTTCTTC. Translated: CASRDLAGMALGYNEQFF. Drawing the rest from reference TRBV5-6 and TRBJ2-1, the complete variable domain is DAGVTQSPTHLIKTRGQQVTLRCSPKSGHDTVSWYQQALGQGPQFIFQYYEEEERQRGNFPDRFSGHQFPNYSSELNVNALLLGDSALYLCASRDLAGMALGYNEQFFGPGTRLTVL.